This T cell receptor (beta chain) emerged from a study of response to subunit inactivated influenza vaccine. TCRdb processed the RT-PCR reads anew with MiXCR; each CDR3 protein has one entry. The sample lists over 300,000 distinct CDR3 sequences, 20% to 25% seen once, with roughly 10% in the top ten. Many counts were recorded for this clonotype. Antigen specificity is unknown. Germline-derived CDR1 and CDR2 are MNHNS and SASEGT. The V end was cut by 7 bases, the J end by 0 bases, with 10 bases between. There are 13 residues in the CDR3. Study results and limitations: Each seasonal influenza vaccination, the authors suggested, recruits few new T cells.

Specimen: PBMCs from blood, collected about 20 months after vaccination. The V gene is TRBV6-1, the J gene TRBJ2-7; D may be TRBD1 or TRBD2 (5 bases each). The sequence derives from a man aged 50 to 69 who received an inactivated influenza vaccine. The CDR3 spells CASTGRNSYEQYF. As DNA, the CDR3 is TGTGCCAGCACGGGGCGGAACTCCTACGAGCAGTACTTC.